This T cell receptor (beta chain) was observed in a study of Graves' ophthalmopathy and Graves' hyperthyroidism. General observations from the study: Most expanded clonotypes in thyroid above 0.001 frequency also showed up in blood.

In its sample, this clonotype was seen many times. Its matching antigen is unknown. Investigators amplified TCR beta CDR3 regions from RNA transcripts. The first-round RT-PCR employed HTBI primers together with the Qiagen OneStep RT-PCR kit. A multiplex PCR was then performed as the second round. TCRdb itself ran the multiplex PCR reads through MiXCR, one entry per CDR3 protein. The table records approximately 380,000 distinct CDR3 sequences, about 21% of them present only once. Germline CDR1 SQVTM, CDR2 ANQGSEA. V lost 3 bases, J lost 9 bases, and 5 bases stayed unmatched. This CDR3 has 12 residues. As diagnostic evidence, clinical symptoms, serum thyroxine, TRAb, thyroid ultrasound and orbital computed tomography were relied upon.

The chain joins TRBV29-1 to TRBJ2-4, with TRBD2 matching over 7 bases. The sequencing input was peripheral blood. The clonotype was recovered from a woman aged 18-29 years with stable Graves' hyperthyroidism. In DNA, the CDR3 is TGCAGCGTTGAGGCGGGAGTGTCCATTCAGTACTTC. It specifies CSVEAGVSIQYF.